This is a list of T cell receptor beta chains from one sample in a study of radiotherapy plus CTLA-4 blockade in lung cancer. Data came from immunoSEQ multiplex PCR; TCRdb stores just in-frame clones and leaves some out. This repertoire shows approximately 89,000 clones, about 78% found once; its top ten account for more than 3.5%. This specimen consisted of peripheral blood, obtained from a patient treated with radiotherapy plus ipilimumab. The receptors were gathered from a human donor with non-small cell lung cancer who had a partial response to radiotherapy plus ipilimumab. Some clones in this sample may be carry-over from other donors' samples. CDR3s include the opening cysteine and the closing phenylalanine or tryptophan. A D gene is named only where the DNA matches it firmly. Clone size, where shown, is once, few, many, or a class for clones that have expanded.

-,TRBJ2-6,-,TRBV6-1,CASSVHSRDSDSGANVLTF,TGTGCCAGCAGTGTACACTCCAGGGACTCCGACTCTGGGGCCAACGTCCTGACTTTC
-,TRBJ1-1,-,TRBV5-4,CASSPAGALEAFF,TGTGCCAGCAGCCCGGCGGGGGCCCTTGAAGCTTTCTTT
TRBD2,TRBJ2-3,-,TRBV5-1,CASSKGTSGGVGADTQYF,TGCGCCAGCAGCAAGGGGACTAGCGGAGGGGTTGGGGCAGATACGCAGTATTTT
TRBD2,TRBJ2-1,-,TRBV28,CASSFGTSNEQFF,TGTGCCAGCAGTTTCGGGACTAGCAATGAGCAGTTCTTC
TRBD2,TRBJ2-7,-,TRBV11-2,CASSLPGLAGGFTREQYF,TGTGCCAGCAGCTTGCCCGGACTAGCGGGGGGGTTTACCCGTGAGCAGTACTTC
-,TRBJ1-2,-,TRBV7-2,CASSFGQNYGYTF,TGTGCCAGCAGCTTCGGACAGAACTATGGCTACACCTTC
-,TRBJ2-2,-,TRBV5-1,CASSLGANTGELFF,TGCGCCAGCAGCTTGGGCGCAAACACCGGGGAGCTGTTTTTT
TRBD2,TRBJ2-5,once,TRBV6-1,CASSEQPLAGGGETQYF,TGTGCCAGCAGTGAACAACCTCTAGCGGGAGGGGGGGAGACCCAGTACTTC
-,TRBJ2-7,once,TRBV6-5,CASSTPAGRDYEQYF,TGTGCCAGCAGTACCCCAGCGGGTCGGGACTACGAGCAGTACTTC
-,TRBJ2-1,-,TRBV20-1,CSASRAFEQFF,TGCAGTGCTAGCAGGGCGTTCGAGCAGTTCTTC
-,TRBJ2-7,-,TRBV14,CASSPFYRAGEQYF,TGTGCCAGCAGCCCCTTCTACAGGGCCGGGGAGCAGTACTTC
TRBD2,TRBJ2-1,-,TRBV2,CASLPRAGVREQFF,TGTGCCAGCCTACCCCGAGCGGGAGTTCGTGAGCAGTTCTTC
-,TRBJ1-3,-,TRBV9,CASSVVSQGTPGNTIYF,TGTGCCAGCAGCGTAGTGAGTCAGGGAACGCCTGGAAACACCATATATTTT
TRBD1,TRBJ1-2,once,TRBV28,CASSLAGQASNYGYTF,TGTGCCAGCAGTTTGGCGGGACAGGCCTCTAACTATGGCTACACCTTC
TRBD1,TRBJ2-5,-,TRBV19,CATTDRGREETQYF,TGTGCCACTACCGACAGGGGGCGGGAAGAGACCCAGTACTTC
TRBD2,TRBJ2-3,-,TRBV9,CASSALAGDTDTQYF,TGTGCCAGCAGCGCTCTAGCGGGGGACACAGATACGCAGTATTTT
TRBD1,TRBJ1-4,-,TRBV29-1,CSVGTQGGNEKLFF,TGCAGCGTTGGGACCCAGGGGGGTAATGAAAAACTGTTTTTT
-,TRBJ2-5,-,TRBV5-1,CAIMGGQGGETQYF,TGCGCCATCATGGGGGGGCAGGGAGGGGAGACCCAGTACTTC
TRBD1,TRBJ1-2,-,TRBV6-1,CASSENRDSYGYTF,TGTGCCAGCAGTGAAAACCGGGACAGCTATGGCTACACCTTC
-,TRBJ1-5,-,TRBV18,CASSPGHGNQPQHF,TGTGCCAGCTCACCCGGACATGGCAATCAGCCCCAGCATTTT
-,TRBJ1-1,-,TRBV5-4,CASSHRWDKNTEAFF,TGTGCCAGCAGCCACAGGTGGGACAAGAACACTGAAGCTTTCTTT
TRBD2,TRBJ2-5,-,TRBV25-1,CASSPSGRETQYF,TGTGCCAGCAGTCCTAGCGGGAGAGAGACCCAGTACTTC
TRBD1,TRBJ1-4,-,TRBV6-4,CASRGPARAGTGDEKLFF,TGTGCCAGCAGGGGCCCGGCCCGCGCCGGGACAGGGGATGAAAAACTGTTTTTT
TRBD1,TRBJ1-1,-,TRBV28,CASSELGGAGNEAFF,TGTGCCAGCAGCGAACTAGGGGGCGCGGGAAATGAAGCTTTCTTT
TRBD1,TRBJ2-2,-,TRBV19,CASSVGTANTGELFF,TGTGCCAGTAGTGTCGGGACAGCTAACACCGGGGAGCTGTTTTTT
-,TRBJ1-1,-,TRBV7-6,CASSLRAGGNTEAFF,TGTGCCAGCAGCTTAAGGGCGGGCGGGAACACTGAAGCTTTCTTT
-,TRBJ1-4,few,TRBV6-1,CASSDLTGGTNEKLFF,TGTGCCAGCAGTGACCTAACGGGTGGGACTAATGAAAAACTGTTTTTT
TRBD1,TRBJ1-2,-,TRBV25-1,CASRTGADLYGYTF,TGTGCCAGCAGGACAGGGGCAGATCTCTATGGCTACACCTTC